This TCR beta chain stems from a study of cytomegalovirus exposure and HLA in healthy donors. Study-level background: In terms of ancestry, the Caucasian-associated cluster contained roughly 81% of the 398 genotyped donors.

PCR used 60 Vbeta primers and 13 Jbeta primers. Repertoires were generated with immunoSEQ multiplex PCR, while TCRdb's copy carries only in-frame clones and drops some. The data hold 150,000 to 180,000 clones, with around 82% observed a single time. Trimming took off 6 bases at V and 8 bases at J, with 16 bases between the two ends. Looked up from germline, CDR1 is MDHEN and CDR2 is SYDVKM. The CDR3 has 14 amino acids. The source of this sequence is a woman in her 40s in good health and CMV-seropositive. Sequenced: PBMCs. This chain connects TRBV28 to TRBJ1-4; D may be TRBD1 (5 bases). CDR3: CASSLIGGDEKLFF. The CDR3, as DNA: TGTGCCAGCAGCCTAATTGGAGGGGACGAAAAACTGTTTTTT. The full variable domain, in which reference TRBV28 and TRBJ1-4 provide the parts outside the CDR3, is DVKVTQSSRYLVKRTGEKVFLECVQDMDHENMFWYRQDPGLGLRLIYFSYDVKMKEKGDIPEGYSVSREKKERFSLILESASTNQTSMYLCASSLIGGDEKLFFGSGTQLSVL.